This T cell receptor beta chain was captured by sequencing in a study of T-cell reconstitution after alpha-beta-depleted transplantation in children. TCRbeta library preparation incorporated unique molecular identifiers. TCRdb reprocessed the PCR reads with MiXCR, giving one entry per CDR3 protein. The sample consists of around 680,000 distinct CDR3 sequences, roughly 17% of them appearing once. The V gene end was trimmed by 4 bases and the J gene end by 7 bases; junction bases not matched to a gene: 10. The CDR3 sequence is 14 residues long. Germline CDR1 and CDR2: SQVTM and ANQGSEA. This clonotype is a singleton in its sample.

Here the sequenced sample was PBMCs from the stem cell graft donor, taken from the stem cell graft. This sequence joins TRBV29-1 and TRBJ2-1; TRBD1 agrees at 7 bases. This receptor was identified in a human donor who donated a stem cell graft to a child with acute myeloid leukemia. The CDR3 reads CSVVRGQTGNEQFF. As DNA, the CDR3 is TGCAGCGTTGTGAGGGGGCAGACCGGGAATGAGCAGTTCTTC.